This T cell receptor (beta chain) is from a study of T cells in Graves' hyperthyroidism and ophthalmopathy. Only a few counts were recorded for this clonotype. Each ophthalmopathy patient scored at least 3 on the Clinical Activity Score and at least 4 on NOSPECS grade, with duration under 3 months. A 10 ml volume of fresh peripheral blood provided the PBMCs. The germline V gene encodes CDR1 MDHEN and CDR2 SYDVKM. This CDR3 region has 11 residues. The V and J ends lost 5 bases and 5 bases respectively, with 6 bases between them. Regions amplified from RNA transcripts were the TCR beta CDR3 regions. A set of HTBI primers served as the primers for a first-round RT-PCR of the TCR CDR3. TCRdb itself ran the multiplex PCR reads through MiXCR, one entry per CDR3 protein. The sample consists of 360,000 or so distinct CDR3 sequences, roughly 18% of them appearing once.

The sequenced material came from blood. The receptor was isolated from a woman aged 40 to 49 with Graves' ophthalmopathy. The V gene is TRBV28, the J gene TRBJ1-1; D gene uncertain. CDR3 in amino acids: CASSVRTEAFF. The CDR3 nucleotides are TGTGCCAGCAGTGTGAGGACTGAAGCTTTCTTT.